This T cell receptor beta chain is from a study of PD-L1 blockade in urothelial cancer (dated by TCRdb to the late 2010s). With respect to the entire study: Therapy was started at some point between 2013 and 2015 for all patients, and atezolizumab 1,200 mg was administered intravenously every 3 weeks. About 90% of the 29 patients were males with bladder-origin urothelial cancer, and about two thirds of the roughly 30 reported a prior smoking history. An ECOG performance status of 0 or 1 was recorded for the patients, and 0 to 3 prior chemotherapy regimens had been received by the patients. Blood samples were analyzed at 3 weeks after treatment start (second dose) and at 6 weeks after treatment start. Blood samples gave median yields of approximately 130,000 T cells and 82,636 unique TCRs, along with a median clonality of about 0.084. The study was an exploratory multi-omic analysis of somatic, immune and clinical correlates of response to PD-L1 blockade with atezolizumab in urothelial cancer. TCR sequencing covered pretreatment tumor samples and matched, serially collected peripheral blood taken before and after atezolizumab treatment. Durable clinical benefit was defined as a progression-free survival longer than 6 months, and TCR features were additionally tested against progression-free survival and overall survival. In the same patients, whole exome sequencing and RNA sequencing of pretreatment tumors were performed in addition to TCR sequencing. Durable clinical benefit was achieved by nine patients but not by the remaining 20. Around 29 patients had pretreatment blood TCR-seq, about 25 had at least one posttreatment blood collection, and about 25 had tumor TCR-seq.

Each PCR received spiked-in synthetic TCR analog templates so that absolute template abundance could be estimated from read counts. The immunoSEQ assay used bias-controlled V and J gene primers to amplify TCRbeta CDR3 regions from genomic DNA. Sequencing of rearranged TCRbeta segments was performed at approximately 20X coverage. Under the source paper's analysis protocol: Clustering was used to correct sequencing errors, and CDR3s were annotated against IMGT so that V, D and J genes could be assigned. Out-of-frame and stop-codon sequences were excluded, and only productive TCRbeta rearrangements were used in downstream analyses. Clonality was computed as one minus Shannon entropy normalized by the log of the number of unique productive sequences. Fisher's exact test with Benjamini-Hochberg correction, using a cutoff of adjusted p below 0.01, was how clones that differed between time points or between blood and tumor were identified. TCRdb carries this immuneACCESS record with in-frame sequences only. Its versions omit some clonotypes, under half of them owing to an unresolved V gene in the studies checked, with the rest unexplained. That table gives V, J and clone size, and the DNA gave D and trimming. Recorded for this sample are 95,000 to 100,000 clones; around 86% of them occurred a single time. The ten largest make up 2% to 2.5% of the sample.

As for this clone: This clone's antigen is unknown. No base quality values were provided; no much bigger clone lies one nucleotide off.

Here is what the overall study found, with its caveats: Because of the small sample size (n of about 30) and the many exploratory analyses performed, the results are intended to be regarded as hypothesis-generating. Improved progression-free and overall survival was found to be associated with pretreatment peripheral blood TCR clonality below the median. Among patients with durable benefit, tumor-associated TCR clones showed greater expansion in peripheral blood 3 weeks after treatment started (n of about 20, p = 0.022).

In the paper's terms, the time point label means: pretreatment peripheral blood. A total of 25 to 30 patients with locally advanced or metastatic urothelial carcinoma, treated at Memorial Sloan Kettering on a trial protocol, made up the cohort. Peripheral blood mononuclear cells were collected pretreatment and during treatment, at between 1 and 8 total time points per patient. The Qiagen DNeasy Blood extraction kit was used to purify genomic DNA from total PBMCs and tumor samples. PBMCs were collected pretreatment and during treatment, and were isolated and stored as previously described. Here V drops 3 bases and J drops 0 bases, and the junction holds 11 bases not matched to any gene. Inclusive of the bounding cysteine and phenylalanine, the CDR3 is 19 residues long. Just CDR3 DNA is preserved here, 57 bases in frame from base 1. The germline V gene provides CDR1 SGHVS and CDR2 FNYEAQ.

This receptor was identified in a man aged 55 to 70 with urothelial cancer. The sequence links TRBV7-6 to TRBJ2-3, and TRBD2 matches 11 of the central bases. The sequencing here drew on PBMCs, taken around atezolizumab (anti-PD-L1) treatment. The base sequence is TGTGCCAGCAGCTTGTCGCGAACTAGCGGGGGACAAAGCACAGATACGCAGTATTTT. This translates into CASSLSRTSGGQSTDTQYF.